This T cell receptor beta chain was recovered during a study of technical replicates of blood from several donors. This clone was recorded only once. Germline-derived CDR1 and CDR2 are SGDLS and YYNGEE. Trimming left V 3 bases short and J 5 bases short, with 17 bases between. CDR3 size: 15 residues. Profiled with immunoSEQ multiplex PCR; TCRdb holds only in-frame clones, not every one. Among about 15,000 clones listed, about nine tenths were seen once. Sample: PBMCs. This sequence was found in a human donor in good health. The V gene is TRBV9, the J gene TRBJ2-5, with D perhaps matching TRBD2 (6 bases). CDR3 sequence reads: CASSGWGGGWETQYF. CDR3 bases: TGTGCCAGCAGCGGATGGGGCGGAGGGTGGGAGACCCAGTACTTC.